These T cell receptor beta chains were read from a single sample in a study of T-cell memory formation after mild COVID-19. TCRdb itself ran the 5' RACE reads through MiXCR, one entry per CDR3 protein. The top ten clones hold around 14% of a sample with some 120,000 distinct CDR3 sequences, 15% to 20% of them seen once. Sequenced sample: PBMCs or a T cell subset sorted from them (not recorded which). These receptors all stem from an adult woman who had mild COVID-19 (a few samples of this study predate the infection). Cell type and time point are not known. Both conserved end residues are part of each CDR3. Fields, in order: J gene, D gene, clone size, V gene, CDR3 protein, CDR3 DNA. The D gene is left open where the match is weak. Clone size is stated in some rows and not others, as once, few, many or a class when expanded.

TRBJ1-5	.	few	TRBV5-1	CASSIGTLENQPQHF	TGCGCCAGCAGCATCGGGACACTGGAAAATCAGCCCCAGCATTTT
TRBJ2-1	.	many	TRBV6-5	CASSYSENILNEQFF	TGTGCCAGCAGTTACTCGGAGAACATCCTGAATGAGCAGTTCTTC
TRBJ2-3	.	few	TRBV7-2	CASSLVGRHSPDTQYF	TGTGCCAGCAGCTTAGTAGGAAGGCACAGTCCAGATACGCAGTATTTT
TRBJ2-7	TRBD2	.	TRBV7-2	CASRTTSGRADEQYF	TGTGCCAGCCGAACTACTAGCGGGAGGGCCGACGAGCAGTACTTC
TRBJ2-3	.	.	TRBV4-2	CASSQDLAPGGGTDTQYF	TGTGCCAGCAGCCAAGATCTTGCCCCGGGCGGGGGCACAGATACGCAGTATTTT
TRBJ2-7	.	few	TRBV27	CASSLGRNSYEQYF	TGTGCCAGCAGTTTGGGACGGAACTCCTACGAGCAGTACTTC
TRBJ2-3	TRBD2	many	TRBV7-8	CASSSFHLAGGLDTQYF	TGTGCCAGCAGCTCCTTTCACTTAGCGGGAGGGCTAGATACGCAGTATTTT
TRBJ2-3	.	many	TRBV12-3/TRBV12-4	CASRLGAFTDTQYF	TGTGCCAGCAGGTTAGGAGCTTTCACAGATACGCAGTATTTT
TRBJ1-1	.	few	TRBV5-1	CASSLAFVNTEAFF	TGCGCCAGCAGCTTGGCGTTTGTGAACACTGAAGCTTTCTTT
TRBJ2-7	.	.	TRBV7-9	CASSYRDANSYEQYF	TGTGCCAGCAGCTATCGGGACGCCAACTCCTACGAGCAGTACTTC
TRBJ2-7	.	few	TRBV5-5	CASSLVHLSPYEQYF	TGTGCCAGCAGCTTGGTACATCTTTCTCCCTACGAGCAGTACTTC
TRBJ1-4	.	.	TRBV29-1	CSVLPTGGPLIF	TGCAGCGTTCTTCCCACAGGAGGCCCATTGATTTTT
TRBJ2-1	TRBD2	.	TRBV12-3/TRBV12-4	CASRFRVRGGPGNEQFF	TGTGCCAGCAGATTCCGAGTTCGGGGGGGTCCGGGCAATGAGCAGTTCTTC
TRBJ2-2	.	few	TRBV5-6	CASSPIGQGDTGELFF	TGTGCCAGCAGCCCCATTGGGCAGGGCGACACCGGGGAGCTGTTTTTT
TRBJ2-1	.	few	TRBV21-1	CASSKALSGRVDEQFF	TGTGCCAGCAGCAAAGCGCTTAGCGGGAGGGTCGATGAGCAGTTCTTC
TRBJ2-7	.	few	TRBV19	CASSIPGYEQYF	TGTGCCAGTAGTATACCCGGCTACGAGCAGTACTTC
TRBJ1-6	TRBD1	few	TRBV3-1	CASSPGTASSYNSPLHF	TGTGCCAGCAGCCCGGGGACAGCGAGCTCCTATAATTCACCCCTCCACTTT
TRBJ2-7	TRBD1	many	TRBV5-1	CASSLEGWGQNSYEQYF	TGCGCCAGCAGCTTGGAGGGGTGGGGACAGAACTCCTACGAGCAGTACTTC
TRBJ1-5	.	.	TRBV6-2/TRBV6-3	CASGETRPNQPQHF	TGTGCCAGCGGAGAGACAAGGCCTAATCAGCCCCAGCATTTT
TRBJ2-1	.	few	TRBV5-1	CASSPMALSYNEQFF	TGCGCCAGCAGCCCCATGGCTCTCTCCTACAATGAGCAGTTCTTC
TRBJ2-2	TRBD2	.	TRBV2	CASSSWTSVTGELFF	TGTGCCAGCAGTTCCTGGACTAGCGTCACCGGGGAGCTGTTTTTT
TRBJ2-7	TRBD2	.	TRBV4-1	CASSQDAQGLAGTIGSYEQYF	TGCGCCAGCAGCCAAGATGCACAGGGACTAGCGGGGACGATAGGTTCCTACGAGCAGTACTTC
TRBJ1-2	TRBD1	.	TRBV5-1	CASSPGTGTGYTF	TGCGCCAGCAGCCCCGGGACAGGGACTGGCTACACCTTC
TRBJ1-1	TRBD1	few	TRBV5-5	CASSPQGAFTEAFF	TGTGCCAGCAGCCCACAGGGGGCGTTCACTGAAGCTTTCTTT
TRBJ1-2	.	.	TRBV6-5	CASRTPGGKGYTF	TGTGCCAGCAGAACACCCGGGGGGAAAGGCTACACCTTC
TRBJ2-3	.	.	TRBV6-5	CASSRNGDTQYF	TGTGCCAGCTCGCGAAACGGGGATACGCAGTATTTT
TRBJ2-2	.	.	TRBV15	CATSRVQVTGELFF	TGTGCCACCAGCAGAGTTCAGGTGACCGGGGAGCTGTTTTTT
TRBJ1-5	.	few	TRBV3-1	CASSQDSAGSQPQHF	TGTGCCAGCAGCCAAGATAGCGCTGGGTCTCAGCCCCAGCATTTT
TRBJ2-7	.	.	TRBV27	CASSFLGKDLAYEQYF	TGTGCCAGCAGTTTTCTGGGGAAGGACCTAGCCTACGAGCAGTACTTC
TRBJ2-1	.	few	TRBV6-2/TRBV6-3	CASRGDSVYNEQFF	TGTGCCAGCAGGGGGGACTCTGTCTACAATGAGCAGTTCTTC
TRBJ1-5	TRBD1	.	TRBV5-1	CASSWGQNQPQHF	TGCGCCAGCAGCTGGGGACAGAATCAGCCCCAGCATTTT
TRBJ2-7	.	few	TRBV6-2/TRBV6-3	CASSYSRGPYEQYF	TGTGCCAGCAGTTACTCCAGAGGCCCCTACGAGCAGTACTTC
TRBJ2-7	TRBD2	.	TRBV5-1	CASRELAGKFYEQYF	TGCGCCAGCCGGGAGCTAGCGGGAAAGTTCTACGAGCAGTACTTC
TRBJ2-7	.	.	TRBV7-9	CASSLAGAGQYF	TGTGCCAGCAGCTTAGCGGGGGCCGGGCAGTACTTC
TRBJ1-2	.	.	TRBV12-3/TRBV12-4	CASSPVSNYGYTF	TGTGCCAGCAGTCCCGTGTCTAACTATGGCTACACCTTC